At least ten counts were recorded for the clone carrying this TCR beta chain. This sample was included in a study of early T cells in non-severe SARS-CoV-2 infection. TCRdb itself ran the 5' RACE reads through MiXCR, one entry per CDR3 protein. There are about 40,000 distinct CDR3 sequences in the sample; 4.5% to 5% occur only once, and 4.8% lies in the top ten. The receptor was isolated from an adult who was a healthcare worker with PCR-confirmed SARS-CoV-2 infection or an uninfected control (not recorded which). The sample taken for sequencing was whole blood.

The CDR3 loop is CASSLLISGLYEQYF. DNA for the CDR3: TGTGCCAGCAGCTTACTCATTAGCGGATTATACGAGCAGTACTTC. The rearrangement joins TRBV7-8 to TRBJ2-7, with TRBD2 as a possible D gene (6 bases). Germline V gene lookup returns CDR1 SGHVS and CDR2 FQNEAQ. V was cut by 2 bases and J by 4 bases, with 15 bases left in between. This CDR3 is 15 amino acids long.